Following are 15 T cell receptor beta chains from one sample sequenced in a study of T cells after yellow fever vaccination (dated by TCRdb to the late 2010s). Interpreted using the paper, the treatment or condition label stands for: live attenuated yellow fever vaccine strain. To prepare the library, 5' RACE was applied. TCRdb lists the instrument as Illumina NovaSeq 6000. TCRdb passed the public sequencing reads through fastp at Q25 and MiXCR, retaining productive beta sequences. Each entry merges the rows of one CDR3 protein and shows their most common DNA and genes. The sample table contains a few hundred thousand distinct CDR3 sequences; only one count was recorded for approximately 4% of them. In total, the top ten clones hold less than 20% of the sample. The sequencing used PBMCs, collected 15 days after the yellow fever booster vaccination. Source of these receptors: a man younger than 35 who received the YFV17D yellow fever vaccine.

This clonotype was detected ten times or more. The CDR3 is CASSPQTPHYEQYF. CDR3 DNA sequence: TGTGCCAGCAGTCCACAAACTCCGCACTACGAGCAGTACTTC. The rearrangement links TRBV25-1 to TRBJ2-7; D gene uncertain. This CDR3 is built from 14 residues. The germline CDR1 and CDR2 sequences are MGHDK and SYGVNS. V was shortened by 5 bases and J by 3 bases, with 14 bases between the two germline ends.

This clonotype showed up just a few times. The rearrangement uses TRBV14 and TRBJ1-4; 7 bases are shared with TRBD1. CDR3 length equals 15 residues. The junction had 5 bases not matched to a gene; V was cut back by 5 bases and J by 2 bases. Per germline, CDR1 SGHDN and CDR2 FVKESK. CDR3 sequence (DNA): TGTGCCAGCAGCACGACAGGGCGCACTAATGAAAAACTGTTTTTT. Its translation: CASSTTGRTNEKLFF.

Ten or more counts support this clonotype. The V and J genes are TRBV4-2 and TRBJ2-5; a possible D gene is TRBD1 (5 bases). V was trimmed by 0 bases and J by 5 bases, leaving 13 bases between them. The CDR3 is made up of 15 amino acids. In germline, CDR1 is LGHNA, CDR2 YNFKEQ. CDR3 loop: CASSQDKGLVETQYF. DNA for the CDR3: TGTGCCAGCAGCCAAGATAAGGGGTTAGTGGAGACCCAGTACTTC.

The V call is TRBV15, the J call TRBJ1-2; TRBD1 might be the D (6 bases). Trimming removed 0 bases at V and 1 base at J, with 12 bases between. Germline V gives CDR1 LNHNV, CDR2 YYDKDF (reference sequence). This CDR3 comprises 16 residues. CDR3 sequence: CATSRDWAGVNYGYTF. The CDR3 DNA is TGTGCCACCAGCAGAGATTGGGCAGGGGTTAACTATGGCTACACCTTC. The whole variable domain, filled in from reference TRBV15 and TRBJ1-2, reads DAMVIQNPRYQVTQFGKPVTLSCSQTLNHNVMYWYQQKSSQAPKLLFHYYDKDFNNEADTPDNFQSRRPNTSFCFLDIRSPGLGDTAMYLCATSRDWAGVNYGYTFGSGTRLTVV.

This clonotype was found many times. V usage is TRBV10-3 and J usage is TRBJ2-7; D unclear. Germline lookup yields CDR1 ENHRY and CDR2 SYGVKD. Trimming took off 4 bases at V and 5 bases at J, with 6 bases between the two ends. The CDR3 is 11 residues long. The DNA for the CDR3 is TGTGCCATCAGTGTACGAGACGAGCAGTACTTC. It yields the protein CAISVRDEQYF.

The J gene is TRBJ2-3, the V gene TRBV5-4; the D is unclear. Deletions cut 5 bases from V and 2 bases from J, with 12 bases between. The CDR3 has 14 amino acids. Germline values: CDR1 SGHNT, CDR2 YYREEE (reference sequence). The CDR3 DNA reads as TGTGCCAGCAGGGTGGCCCTCCTCACAGATACGCAGTATTTT. This gives the protein CASRVALLTDTQYF.

The chain couples TRBV7-9 to TRBJ2-2; possible D gene TRBD2, 6 bases. The CDR3 is 16 residues long. Germline CDR1 reads SEHNR; CDR2 reads FQNEAQ (reference sequence). V was shortened by 5 bases and J by 4 bases, with 17 bases between the two germline ends. CDR3 amino acids: CASSPPGDVGTGELFF. The CDR3 region has the DNA TGTGCCAGCAGCCCCCCGGGAGATGTTGGCACCGGGGAGCTGTTTTTT.

The chain employs TRBV18 and TRBJ2-5; 9 positions agree with TRBD2. CDR1 is KGHSH, CDR2 LQKENI, per germline. The J segment lost 5 bases and the V segment lost 3 bases, leaving 13 bases of the junction unmatched. CDR3 length: 17 amino acids. CDR3 DNA: TGTGCCAGCTCACCCTTACCGTCTAGCGGGGTCGGGGAGACCCAGTACTTC. This translates into CASSPLPSSGVGETQYF.

This clonotype was recorded a few times. The chain couples TRBV25-1 to TRBJ2-2, with 11 bases aligning to TRBD2. Germline values: CDR1 MGHDK, CDR2 SYGVNS. The CDR3 length is 17 residues. The J segment lost 8 bases and the V segment lost 3 bases, leaving 11 bases of the junction unmatched. This CDR3 reads CASSDESSGGHSGELFF. CDR3 sequence (DNA): TGTGCCAGCAGTGACGAATCTAGCGGGGGGCATTCAGGGGAGCTGTTTTTT.

For this clonotype: The junction departs from the called germline gene at one end, perhaps through a read error. The chain couples TRBV25-1 to TRBJ1-1; D gene unclear. CDR3 length: 13 residues. Germline CDR1 reads MGHDK; CDR2 reads SYGVNS. The CDR3 loop is CASSEYQNSEAFF. The DNA for the CDR3 is TGTGCCAGCAGTGAATATCAAAACAGTGAAGCTTTCTTT.

This sequence joins TRBV10-3 and TRBJ1-5; D is unresolved. The V gene lost 0 bases and the J gene lost 3 bases, with 12 bases spanning the gap. Germline CDR1 reads ENHRY; CDR2 reads SYGVKD. The CDR3 contains 16 residues. The CDR3 protein is CAISESGMGPNQPQHF. DNA for the CDR3: TGTGCCATCAGTGAGTCTGGGATGGGTCCCAATCAGCCCCAGCATTTT.

The rearrangement uses TRBV6-2 or TRBV6-3 and TRBJ2-1; 9 nucleotides line up with TRBD2. CDR1 and CDR2 (germline): MNHEY, SVGEGT. This CDR3 is 13 amino acids long. The V gene end was trimmed by 7 bases and the J gene end by 8 bases; junction bases not matched to a gene: 6. CDR3 sequence (DNA): TGTGCCAGCAAGCCTAGCGGGGCCCATGAGCAGTTCTTC. This encodes CASKPSGAHEQFF.

The chain is built from TRBV29-1 and TRBJ2-2; weak D call: TRBD1 (6 bases). Germline V CDR1 and CDR2: SQVTM, ANQGSEA. This CDR3 has 18 residues. V lost 4 bases, J lost 5 bases, and 26 bases lay in between. The CDR3 here is CSVGPVAGSEGETGELFF. The DNA for the CDR3 is TGCAGCGTTGGCCCAGTGGCAGGGTCTGAGGGGGAAACCGGGGAGCTGTTTTTT.

The chain carries TRBV18 and TRBJ1-2, with D maybe TRBD1 (6 bases). Trimming took off 0 bases at V and 4 bases at J, with 12 bases between the two ends. The CDR3 sequence is 15 residues long. The germline V gene has CDR1 KGHSH and CDR2 LQKENI. The CDR3 DNA reads TGTGCCAGCTCACCACCTTCTGGACAGAGCTATGGCTACACCTTC. Translation: CASSPPSGQSYGYTF.

This clonotype showed up many times. J is TRBJ2-7 and V is TRBV29-1; a possible D gene is TRBD2 (5 bases). CDR1 and CDR2 from the germline V gene are SQVTM and ANQGSEA. This CDR3 comprises 13 residues. With 7 bases removed from V and 0 bases from J, the gap between germline ends came to 13 bases. CDR3 protein: CSALLRGSYEQYV. CDR3 coding DNA: TGCAGCGCCCTACTCCGGGGCTCCTACGAGCAGTACGTC.